A selection of T cell receptor beta chains follows, all from one sample in a study of blood T cell repertoires in COVID-19. TCRdb keeps only in-frame clones here, not all; method: immunoSEQ multiplex PCR. The table includes about 260,000 clones, about 90% detected once. Specimen: peripheral blood. The receptors stem from a woman between 45 and 65 years old with acute or convalescent COVID-19. CDR3s include the opening cysteine and the closing phenylalanine or tryptophan. Fields, in order: J gene, D gene, clone size, V gene, CDR3 DNA, CDR3 protein. A D gene is named only where the DNA matches it firmly. Clone size is stated in some rows and not others, as once, few, many or a class when expanded.

>TRBJ1-5|.|.|TRBV30
TGTGCCTGGAGTCAATCCCAGGGCTATCAGCCCCAGCATTTT
CAWSQSQGYQPQHF
>TRBJ1-6|TRBD1|.|TRBV28
TGTGCCAGCAGTTTGGGACAGGGCGCCCTCCACTTT
CASSLGQGALHF
>TRBJ1-5|.|.|TRBV28
TGTGCCAGCAGTTTACAGGTTAGCAATCAGCCCCAGCATTTT
CASSLQVSNQPQHF
>TRBJ2-7|TRBD2|.|TRBV6-6
TGTGCCAGCACGAGCGGGAGGACGTTGAGCTCCTACGAGCAGTACTTC
CASTSGRTLSSYEQYF
>TRBJ1-1|.|.|TRBV20-1
TGCAGTGAAGCGTTGGACACTGAAGCTTTCTTT
CSEALDTEAFF
>TRBJ2-1|.|.|TRBV11-2
TGTGCCAGCAGCTTTGGTACAGGATCCTCGGATGAGCAGTTCTTC
CASSFGTGSSDEQFF
>TRBJ2-7|.|.|TRBV7-9
TGTGCCAGCACCCCTGGGGGCTCCCGCTTAGACGAGCAGTACTTC
CASTPGGSRLDEQYF
>TRBJ1-2|TRBD1|.|TRBV24-1
TGTGCCACCAGGGACAGGGGGCTTGAAGGCTACACCTTC
CATRDRGLEGYTF
>TRBJ2-1|TRBD2|.|TRBV27
TGTGCCAGCAGTTTGACTAGCGGAGATTACAATGAGCAGTTCTTC
CASSLTSGDYNEQFF
>TRBJ1-4|.|.|TRBV7-2
TGTGCCAGCAGCTCCGGAGGAAAACTGTTTTTT
CASSSGGKLFF
>TRBJ1-5|.|.|TRBV19
TGTGCCAGTACTGACAGTCAGGGGTTCGGCAATCAGCCCCAGCATTTT
CASTDSQGFGNQPQHF
>TRBJ2-7|.|.|TRBV27
TGTGCCAGCACCGTCCCGGGAGCGCCCGAGCAGTACTTC
CASTVPGAPEQYF
>TRBJ2-5|.|.|TRBV24-1
TGTGCCACCAGTGCCCCCGGGACACTCTCAGAGACCCAGTACTTC
CATSAPGTLSETQYF
>TRBJ2-7|TRBD1|.|TRBV18
TGTGCCAGCTCAATGACAGGGCACTCCTACGAGCAGTACTTC
CASSMTGHSYEQYF
>TRBJ2-1|TRBD1|.|TRBV24-1
TGTGCCACCAGTCGACAGGGTCTCGTAGAGCAGTTCTTC
CATSRQGLVEQFF
>TRBJ2-7|TRBD2|.|TRBV28
TGTGCCAGCAGCCCCCCCCAGCGGGAGTTATACGAGCAGTACTTC
CASSPPQRELYEQYF
>TRBJ2-7|.|.|TRBV9
TGTGCCAGCAGCGTTCGACCATGGGCCACTCTCTACGAGCAGTACTTC
CASSVRPWATLYEQYF
>TRBJ2-7|.|.|TRBV27
TGTGCCAGCAGTTTGACTAGTCTTTCCGAGCAGTACTTC
CASSLTSLSEQYF
>TRBJ1-1|.|.|TRBV6-1
TGTGCCAGCAGTGAAGAGGGGGGGACCACTGAAGCTTTCTTT
CASSEEGGTTEAFF
>TRBJ2-6|TRBD2|.|TRBV7-2
TGTGCCAGCAGGCGGACTAGCGGGACTGGGGCCAACGTCCTGACTTTC
CASRRTSGTGANVLTF
>TRBJ2-5|TRBD2|.|TRBV29-1
TGCAGCGTTGGATCCAGCGGGAGCCCTCAAGAGACCCAGTACTTC
CSVGSSGSPQETQYF
>TRBJ1-1|.|.|TRBV7-9
TGTGCCAGCAGCTTATACGGACAGATGAACACTGAAGCTTTCTTT
CASSLYGQMNTEAFF
>TRBJ2-3|TRBD2|.|TRBV28
TGTGCCAGCAGTTTATCGGGTTGGCTAGCGGAGCGGGTAGATACGCAGTATTTT
CASSLSGWLAERVDTQYF
>TRBJ2-7|TRBD1|.|TRBV28
TGTGCCAGCAGTTGGACAGGGTCCTACGAGCAGTACTTC
CASSWTGSYEQYF
>TRBJ2-7|TRBD2|.|TRBV14
TGTGCCAGCAGCCAAGGCGCGGGAGGCTACTACGAGCAGTACTTC
CASSQGAGGYYEQYF
>TRBJ2-1|.|.|TRBV29-1
TGCAGCGTTGGAGTCGGCGAGGGGCAGTTCTTC
CSVGVGEGQFF
>TRBJ2-7|.|.|TRBV19
TGTGCCAGTTTCGATGCAGAAGTATACGAGCAGTACTTC
CASFDAEVYEQYF
>TRBJ1-2|.|.|TRBV5-4
TGTGCCAGCAGCTTGGCGGCGGCCTATGGCTACACCTTC
CASSLAAAYGYTF
>TRBJ1-5|TRBD1|once|TRBV15
TGTGCCACCGGACAGGGGGAGAGATGGAATCAGCCCCAGCATTTT
CATGQGERWNQPQHF
>TRBJ1-6|.|.|TRBV18
TGTGCCAGCACTAGGAACAGCAATTCACCCCTCCACTTT
CASTRNSNSPLHF
>TRBJ2-7|TRBD2|.|TRBV15
TGTGCCACCAGCCGCCGGGGGGGCCAGCGGTACGAGCAGTACTTC
CATSRRGGQRYEQYF
>TRBJ1-6|.|.|TRBV27
TGTGCCAGCAGTTTTACAGGGTATGGAGATTCACCCCTCCACTTT
CASSFTGYGDSPLHF
>TRBJ2-1|.|.|TRBV11-2
TGTGCCAGCAGCTTAGGCCCTCTAGCGAATGAGCAGTTCTTC
CASSLGPLANEQFF
>TRBJ2-7|TRBD2|.|TRBV6-6
TGTGCCAGCAGTCCACGAGTAGCGGGAGGGCGCACCTACGAGCAGTACTTC
CASSPRVAGGRTYEQYF
>TRBJ1-2|.|.|TRBV7-9
TGTGCCAGCAGCTTAGTTTTTCGAGCGCTTAACTATGGCTACACCTTC
CASSLVFRALNYGYTF
>TRBJ2-7|.|.|TRBV5-1
TGCGCCAGCAGCTTGGGCACCAGGGTCTCCTACGAGCAGTACTTC
CASSLGTRVSYEQYF